These 21 T cell receptor beta chains share one sample of origin, sequenced in a study of cytomegalovirus exposure and HLA in healthy donors. Both 60 Vbeta primers and 13 Jbeta primers went into the PCR. Measured with immunoSEQ multiplex PCR; TCRdb has only the in-frame clones, and not every one. The sample holds approximately 110,000 clones, approximately 15% seen once. Sequencing was performed on PBMCs. The receptors originated from a young woman in good health and CMV-seronegative.

This chain joins TRBV5-1 and TRBJ2-7; 9 bases line up with TRBD2. This CDR3 contains 14 residues. CDR1 SGHRS and CDR2 YFSETQ come from the germline V gene. V lost 3 bases and J lost 2; bases outside the gene matches: 3. The CDR3 is CASSSAGGTYEQYF. CDR3 DNA: TGCGCCAGCAGCTCGGCGGGGGGGACCTACGAGCAGTACTTC. Full variable domain (outside the CDR3, taken from reference TRBV5-1 and TRBJ2-7): KAGVTQTPRYLIKTRGQQVTLSCSPISGHRSVSWYQQTPGQGLQFLFEYFSETQRNKGNFPGRFSGRQFSNSRSEMNVSTLELGDSALYLCASSSAGGTYEQYFGPGTRLTVT.

This clone came up a few times. The V gene is TRBV9, the J gene TRBJ2-7; TRBD2 agrees at 12 bases. The V segment lost 4 bases and the J segment 4 bases; nucleotides outside the gene matches: 6. The CDR3 spans 15 residues. Germline V gives CDR1 SGDLS, CDR2 YYNGEE. The CDR3 is CASSPSSGRVYEQYF. The DNA of the CDR3 is TGTGCCAGCAGCCCTTCTAGCGGGAGGGTATACGAGCAGTACTTC.

This clone was found a few times. The chain carries TRBV5-1 and TRBJ2-1; no clear D gene. The CDR3 covers 12 residues. Trimming took 1 base from V and 9 from J, leaving 8 bases between them. Germline V gene data show CDR1 as SGHRS and CDR2 as YFSETQ. The CDR3, as DNA: TGCGCCAGCAGCTTGAAAAGCATTGAGCAGTTCTTC. It encodes CASSLKSIEQFF.

This clone came up a few times. V usage is TRBV9 and J usage is TRBJ2-2, with 8 bases that match TRBD1. The CDR3 covers 19 residues. Germline V gives CDR1 SGDLS, CDR2 YYNGEE. Trimming took 0 bases from V and 1 from J; bases not matched to a gene: 11. CDR3: CASSVATLDRGWNTGELFF. The CDR3 DNA sequence: TGTGCCAGCAGCGTAGCTACGTTAGACAGGGGTTGGAACACCGGGGAGCTGTTTTTT.

This chain links TRBV6-5 with TRBJ1-6; 12 nucleotides line up with TRBD1. The CDR3 loop spans 15 amino acids. The V gene end was trimmed by 5 bases and the J gene end by 9 bases; junction bases not matched to a gene: 5. CDR1 and CDR2 from the germline V gene are MNHEY and SVGAGI. The CDR3 spells CASSPGTGGVSPLHF. The DNA of the CDR3 is TGTGCCAGCAGTCCCGGGACAGGGGGCGTTTCACCCCTCCACTTT.

This clone was detected only a few times. The chain links TRBV27 to TRBJ2-7; TRBD2 agrees at 8 bases. This CDR3 is built from 15 residues. Germline V gives CDR1 MNHEY, CDR2 SMNVEV (reference sequence). The junction had 5 bases not matched to a gene; V was cut back by 4 bases and J by 0 bases. The CDR3 region is CASSSQSGSSYEQYF. In DNA form, the CDR3 reads TGTGCCAGCAGTTCCCAAAGCGGGAGCTCCTACGAGCAGTACTTC.

DNA of the CDR3: TGTGCCAGTAGCTCCGGGACAGACTACGAGCAGTACTTC. Protein sequence: CASSSGTDYEQYF. The J gene is TRBJ2-7, the V gene TRBV19; 7 nucleotides match TRBD1. J was trimmed by 3 bases and V by 6 bases; bases with no gene match: 5. Germline CDR1 is LNHDA and CDR2 is SQIVND (reference sequence). The CDR3 has 13 amino acids.

This chain connects TRBV2 to TRBJ2-1; TRBD2 agrees at 13 bases. Per the germline V gene, CDR1 is SNHLY and CDR2 is FYNNEI. The CDR3 loop spans 17 amino acids. V lost 5 bases, J lost 5 bases, and 9 bases stayed unmatched. CDR3 nucleotides: TGTGCCAGCAGTATTTTTACTAGCGGGAGGGACCACAATGAGCAGTTCTTC. Its translation: CASSIFTSGRDHNEQFF. Drawing the rest from reference TRBV2 and TRBJ2-1, the complete variable domain is EPEVTQTPSHQVTQMGQEVILRCVPISNHLYFYWYRQILGQKVEFLVSFYNNEISEKSEIFDDQFSVERPDGSNFTLKIRSTKLEDSAMYFCASSIFTSGRDHNEQFFGPGTRLTVL.

As for this clone: Other DNA sequences in the sample encode the same CDR3. The chain links TRBV28 to TRBJ2-5, with a possible D match to TRBD2 (5 bases). CDR3 size: 13 residues. Germline V lookup: CDR1 MDHEN, CDR2 SYDVKM. The V end was cut by 2 bases, the J end by 5 bases, with 9 bases between. CDR3 sequence reads: CASSLTGWETQYF. The CDR3 coding sequence is TGTGCCAGCAGTTTAACGGGGTGGGAGACCCAGTACTTC.

The chain employs TRBV6-1 and TRBJ2-7; 11 nucleotides align to TRBD2. The CDR3 is 15 residues long. Germline CDR1 reads MNHNS; CDR2 reads SASEGT. The V gene end was trimmed by 6 bases and the J gene end by 0 bases; junction bases not matched to a gene: 4. The CDR3 region has the DNA TGTGCCAGCAGGGTAACTAGCGGGAGCTCCTACGAGCAGTACTTC. Protein: CASRVTSGSSYEQYF.

The sample holds a few counts of this clone. The J gene is TRBJ1-2, the V gene TRBV4-1, with D perhaps matching TRBD1 (5 bases). Germline lookup yields CDR1 MGHRA and CDR2 YSYEKL. The germline V and J ends were trimmed by 2 bases and 1 base, with 8 bases remaining between them. The CDR3 is made up of 14 amino acids. The CDR3 nucleotides are TGCGCCAGCAGCCAACAGGGACTTAACTATGGCTACACCTTC. Protein product: CASSQQGLNYGYTF.

This clone came up a few times. The V call is TRBV6-1, the J call TRBJ2-1; 7 nucleotides agree with TRBD2. Per the germline V gene, CDR1 is MNHNS and CDR2 is SASEGT. The CDR3 is made up of 13 amino acids. The junction had 2 bases not matched to a gene; V was cut back by 6 bases and J by 3 bases. In nucleotides, the CDR3 is TGTGCCAGCAGCCGGGACTACTACAATGAGCAGTTCTTC. As protein: CASSRDYYNEQFF.

This clone has a handful of counts. The rearrangement links TRBV20-1 to TRBJ1-6; D unresolved. The germline V gene encodes CDR1 DFQATT and CDR2 SNEGSKA (reference sequence). Trimming removed 0 bases at V and 10 bases at J, with 4 bases between. CDR3 length equals 11 residues. CDR3 amino acids: CSARDQSPLHF. The CDR3 bases are TGCAGTGCTAGAGATCAATCACCCCTCCACTTT.

In its sample, this clone was seen a few times. The chain links TRBV6-1 to TRBJ1-2; the D gene is possibly TRBD1 (5 bases). Germline CDR1 reads MNHNS; CDR2 reads SASEGT. Trimming took off 5 bases at V and 3 bases at J, with 13 bases between the two ends. The CDR3 is 14 residues long. CDR3 loop: CASSPPRVDYGYTF. CDR3 DNA: TGTGCCAGCAGTCCCCCCAGGGTGGACTATGGCTACACCTTC.

This clone was observed a handful of times. The CDR3 is CASSLVAQGGIRTEAFF. The CDR3 DNA sequence: TGTGCCAGCAGCTTAGTGGCACAGGGGGGAATTAGGACTGAAGCTTTCTTT. The chain uses TRBV7-2 and TRBJ1-1; TRBD1 matches 8 bases. Germline assignment: CDR1 SGHTA and CDR2 FQGNSA. The CDR3 totals 17 residues. Unmatched junction bases numbered 12, after V lost 1 base and J lost 5 bases. The whole variable domain, filled in from reference TRBV7-2 and TRBJ1-1, reads GAGVSQSPSNKVTEKGKDVELRCDPISGHTALYWYRQSLGQGLEFLIYFQGNSAPDKSGLPSDRFSAERTGGSVSTLTIQRTQQEDSAVYLCASSLVAQGGIRTEAFFGQGTRLTVV.

The rearrangement uses TRBV7-9 and TRBJ2-2; D perhaps matches TRBD2 (6 bases). CDR1 and CDR2 (germline): SEHNR, FQNEAQ (reference sequence). This CDR3 spans 16 amino acids. Between the trimmed V and J ends, which lost 5 bases and 6 bases, there was a span of 19 bases. CDR3 nucleotide sequence: TGTGCCAGCAGCCTCCCGGGGAGGAAGAGGGCCGGGGAGCTGTTTTTT. Protein sequence: CASSLPGRKRAGELFF.

This chain connects TRBV2 to TRBJ2-2; D perhaps matches TRBD1 (6 bases). This CDR3 is 15 amino acids long. Germline V lookup: CDR1 SNHLY, CDR2 FYNNEI. The ends were cut back, 6 bases at V and 4 bases at J, with 15 bases in the middle. The chain's CDR3 is CASRLTGRGTGELFF. Written as DNA, the CDR3 is TGTGCCAGCAGGCTGACAGGTCGGGGCACCGGGGAGCTGTTTTTT.

This clone was seen a handful of times. The chain couples TRBV28 to TRBJ2-7, with 9 positions matching TRBD2. The CDR3 totals 15 residues. V lost 5 bases, J lost 7 bases, and 12 bases stayed unmatched. Looked up from germline, CDR1 is MDHEN and CDR2 is SYDVKM. Written as DNA, the CDR3 is TGTGCCAGCAGTCCCAGCCTAGCGGGGACCCAAGAGCAGTACTTC. It specifies CASSPSLAGTQEQYF.

The chain combines TRBV7-2 with TRBJ1-5; 8 nucleotides align to TRBD1. Germline assignment: CDR1 SGHTA and CDR2 FQGNSA. This CDR3 is 17 amino acids long. Trimming removed 3 bases from V and 5 bases from J; junction bases left unmatched: 12. For the CDR3, the DNA is TGTGCCAGCAGCTTCCGATCAGGGGGCGCCGGGGATCAGCCCCAGCATTTT. Encoded protein: CASSFRSGGAGDQPQHF.

This clone was counted a few times. The chain uses TRBV19 and TRBJ1-6, with D tentatively TRBD1 (6 bases). CDR1 is LNHDA, CDR2 SQIVND, per germline (reference sequence). This CDR3 is 16 amino acids long. V was trimmed by 7 bases and J by 0 bases, leaving 13 bases between them. CDR3 nucleotides: TGTGCCAGTACGGACAGCCCAAGCTCCTATAATTCACCCCTCCACTTT. Encoded protein: CASTDSPSSYNSPLHF.

V is TRBV12-5 and J is TRBJ2-3, with D perhaps matching TRBD1 (6 bases). V was cut by 1 base and J by 7 bases, with 15 bases left in between. The CDR3 totals 15 residues. The germline V gene encodes CDR1 LGHNT and CDR2 FRNRAP. Here the CDR3 DNA reads TGTGCTAGTGGTTTGGCCGGGACATCACAAAATACGCAGTATTTT. Translation gives CASGLAGTSQNTQYF. Complete variable domain (other parts from reference TRBV12-5 and TRBJ2-3): DARVTQTPRHKVTEMGQEVTMRCQPILGHNTVFWYRQTMMQGLELLAYFRNRAPLDDSGMPKDRFSAEMPDATLATLKIQPSEPRDSAVYFCASGLAGTSQNTQYFGPGTRLTVL.